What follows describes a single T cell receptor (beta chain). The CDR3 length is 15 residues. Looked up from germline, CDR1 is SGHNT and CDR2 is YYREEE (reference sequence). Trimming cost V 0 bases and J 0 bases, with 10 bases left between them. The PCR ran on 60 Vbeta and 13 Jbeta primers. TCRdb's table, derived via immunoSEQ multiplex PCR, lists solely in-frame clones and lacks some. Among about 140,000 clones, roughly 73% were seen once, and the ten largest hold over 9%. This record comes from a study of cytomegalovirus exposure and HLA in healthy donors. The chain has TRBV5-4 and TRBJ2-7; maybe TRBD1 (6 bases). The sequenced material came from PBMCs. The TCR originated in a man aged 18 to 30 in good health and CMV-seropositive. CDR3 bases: TGTGCCAGCAGCTTGGGCGGACAGACCTCCTACGAGCAGTACTTC. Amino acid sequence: CASSLGGQTSYEQYF.